These 5 T cell receptor beta chains originate from one sample sequenced in a study of cytomegalovirus exposure and HLA in healthy donors. The study ran its PCR with 60 Vbeta and 13 Jbeta primers. Produced via immunoSEQ multiplex PCR; TCRdb's table is partial and in-frame only. The profile shows some 150,000 clones, more than 75% of them singletons. The sequenced material came from PBMCs. The receptors shown here come from a human donor in good health.

The chain is built from TRBV6-6 and TRBJ1-2; 7 bases line up with TRBD1. The J segment lost 2 bases and the V segment lost 6 bases, leaving 6 bases of the junction unmatched. From germline, CDR1 is MNHNY and CDR2 SVGAGI (reference sequence). This CDR3 is 14 amino acids long. The CDR3 DNA reads as TGTGCCAGCAGGTTATACAGGGGAAACTATGGCTACACCTTC. It encodes CASRLYRGNYGYTF.

The chain joins TRBV27 to TRBJ2-1, with TRBD1 matching 7 bases. The CDR3 covers 17 residues. The V gene's germline CDR1 is MNHEY and CDR2 SMNVEV (reference sequence). V was clipped by 5 bases and J by 4 bases; unmatched bases: 14. The CDR3 DNA is TGTGCCAGCAGTCCTCTACTCGGGACAGTGGGGTACAATGAGCAGTTCTTC. Amino acid sequence: CASSPLLGTVGYNEQFF.

The J gene is TRBJ1-5, the V gene TRBV6-1; no clear D gene. V lost 7 bases and J lost 0, with 10 bases in between. The CDR3 extends over 14 amino acids. Germline V gives CDR1 MNHNS, CDR2 SASEGT. DNA for the CDR3: TGTGCCAGCAACGTAGTTTATAGCAATCAGCCCCAGCATTTT. Protein: CASNVVYSNQPQHF.

The J gene is TRBJ1-2, the V gene TRBV27, with D perhaps TRBD1 (6 bases). This CDR3 contains 14 residues. Trimming took 2 bases from V and 7 from J, leaving 14 bases between them. Per the germline V gene, CDR1 is MNHEY and CDR2 is SMNVEV (reference sequence). In nucleotides, the CDR3 is TGTGCCAGCAGTTTAGGGGCAGGGGCCGGTGGCTACACCTTC. This gives the protein CASSLGAGAGGYTF.

The genes are TRBV11-2 and TRBJ1-1, with D tentatively TRBD1 (6 bases). V was cut by 4 bases and J by 1 base, with 13 bases left in between. Germline CDR1 and CDR2: SGHAT and FQNNGV. CDR3 length equals 15 residues. The CDR3 DNA reads as TGTGCCAGCAGCTCAAGGACAGAATGGAACACTGAAGCTTTCTTT. Protein: CASSSRTEWNTEAFF.